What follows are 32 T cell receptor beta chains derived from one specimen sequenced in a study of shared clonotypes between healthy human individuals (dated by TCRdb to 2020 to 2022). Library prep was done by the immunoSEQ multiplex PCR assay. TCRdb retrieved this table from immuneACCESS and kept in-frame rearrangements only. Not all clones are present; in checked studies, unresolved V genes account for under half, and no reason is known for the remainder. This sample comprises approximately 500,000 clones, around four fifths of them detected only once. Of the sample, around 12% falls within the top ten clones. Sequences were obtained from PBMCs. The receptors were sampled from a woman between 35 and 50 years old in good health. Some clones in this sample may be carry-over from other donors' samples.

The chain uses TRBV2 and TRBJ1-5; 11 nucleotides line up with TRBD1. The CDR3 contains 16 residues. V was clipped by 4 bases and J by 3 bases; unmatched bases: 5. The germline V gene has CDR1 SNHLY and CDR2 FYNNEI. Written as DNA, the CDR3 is TGTGCCAGCAGTGGGACAGGGGGCCCCGCCAATCAGCCCCAGCATTTT. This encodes CASSGTGGPANQPQHF.

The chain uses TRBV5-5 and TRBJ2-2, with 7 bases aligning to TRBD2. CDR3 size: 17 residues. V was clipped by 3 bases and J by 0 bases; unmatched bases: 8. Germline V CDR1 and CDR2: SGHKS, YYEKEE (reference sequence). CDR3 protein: CASSYTGGATNTGELFF. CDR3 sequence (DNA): TGTGCCAGCAGCTACACGGGGGGAGCTACGAACACCGGGGAGCTGTTTTTT. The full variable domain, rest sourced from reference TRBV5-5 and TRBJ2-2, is DAGVTQSPTHLIKTRGQQVTLRCSPISGHKSVSWYQQVLGQGPQFIFQYYEKEERGRGNFPDRFSARQFPNYSSELNVNALLLGDSALYLCASSYTGGATNTGELFFGEGSRLTVL.

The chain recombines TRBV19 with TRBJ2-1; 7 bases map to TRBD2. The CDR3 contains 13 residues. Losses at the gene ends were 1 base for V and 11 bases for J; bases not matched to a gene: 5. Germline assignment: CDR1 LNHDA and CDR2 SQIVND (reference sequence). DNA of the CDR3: TGTGCCAGTAGTATAGGAGAAGCGGGGAAGCAGTTCTTC. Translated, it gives CASSIGEAGKQFF.

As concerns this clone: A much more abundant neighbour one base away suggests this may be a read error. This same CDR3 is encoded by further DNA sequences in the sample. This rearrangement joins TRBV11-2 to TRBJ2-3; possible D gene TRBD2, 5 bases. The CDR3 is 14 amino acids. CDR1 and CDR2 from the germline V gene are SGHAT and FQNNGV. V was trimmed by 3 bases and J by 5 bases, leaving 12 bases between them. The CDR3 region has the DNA TGTGCCAGCAGCTTCTCGACGGCGGGAGATACGCAGTATTTT. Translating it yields CASSFSTAGDTQYF.

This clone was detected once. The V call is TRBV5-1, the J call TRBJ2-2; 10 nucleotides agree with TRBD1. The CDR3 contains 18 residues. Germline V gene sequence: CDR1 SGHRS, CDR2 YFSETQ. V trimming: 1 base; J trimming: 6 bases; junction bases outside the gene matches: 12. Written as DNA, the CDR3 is TGCGCCAGCAGCTTGAGCGGGACAGGGGATCGGGCCTCCGGGGAGCTGTTTTTT. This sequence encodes CASSLSGTGDRASGELFF.

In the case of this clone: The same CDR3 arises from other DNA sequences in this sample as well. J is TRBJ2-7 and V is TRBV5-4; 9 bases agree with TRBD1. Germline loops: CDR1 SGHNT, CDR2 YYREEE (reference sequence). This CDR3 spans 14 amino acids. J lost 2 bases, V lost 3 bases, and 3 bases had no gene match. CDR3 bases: TGTGCCAGCAGCTCTCGGACAGGGGCCTACGAGCAGTACTTC. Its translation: CASSSRTGAYEQYF.

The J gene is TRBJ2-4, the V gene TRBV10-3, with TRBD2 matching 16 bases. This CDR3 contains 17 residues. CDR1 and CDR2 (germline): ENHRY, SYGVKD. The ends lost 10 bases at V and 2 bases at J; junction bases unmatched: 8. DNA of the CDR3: TGTGCCAAATCGGGACTAGCGGGAGGGCGGTCCAAAAACATTCAGTACTTC. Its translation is CAKSGLAGGRSKNIQYF.

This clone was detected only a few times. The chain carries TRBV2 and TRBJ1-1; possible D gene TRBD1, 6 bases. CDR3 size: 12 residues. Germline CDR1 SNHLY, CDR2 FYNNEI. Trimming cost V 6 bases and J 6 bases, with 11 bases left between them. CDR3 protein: CASRGAGPEAFF. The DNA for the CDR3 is TGTGCCAGCAGGGGGGCGGGGCCTGAAGCTTTCTTT.

The CDR3 sequence is CASSYPTGRHDGYTF. As DNA, the CDR3 is TGTGCCAGCAGTTACCCGACAGGGAGGCACGATGGCTACACCTTC. The chain uses TRBV6-6 and TRBJ1-2; 7 nucleotides match TRBD1. The ends lost 2 bases at V and 6 bases at J; junction bases unmatched: 9. The CDR3 totals 15 residues. Germline-derived CDR1 and CDR2 are MNHNY and SVGAGI (reference sequence).

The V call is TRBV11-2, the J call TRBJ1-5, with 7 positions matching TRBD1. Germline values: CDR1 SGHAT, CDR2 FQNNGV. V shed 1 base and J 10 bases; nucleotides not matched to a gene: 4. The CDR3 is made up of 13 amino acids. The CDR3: CASSLGGQLPQHF. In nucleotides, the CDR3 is TGTGCCAGCAGCTTAGGGGGACAGCTACCCCAGCATTTT.

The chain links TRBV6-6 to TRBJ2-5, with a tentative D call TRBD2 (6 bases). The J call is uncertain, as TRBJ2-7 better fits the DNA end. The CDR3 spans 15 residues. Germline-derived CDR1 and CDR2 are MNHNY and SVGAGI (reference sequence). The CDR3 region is CASSYSPEGSAEQYF. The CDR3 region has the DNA TGTGCCAGCAGTTACTCCCCGGAGGGTAGCGCCGAGCAGTACTTC.

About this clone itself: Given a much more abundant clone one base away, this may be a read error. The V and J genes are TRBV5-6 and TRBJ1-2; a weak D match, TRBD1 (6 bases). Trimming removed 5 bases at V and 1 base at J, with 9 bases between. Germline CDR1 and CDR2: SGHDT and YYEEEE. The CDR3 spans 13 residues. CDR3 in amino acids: CASRRTVNYGYTF. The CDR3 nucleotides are TGTGCCAGCAGAAGGACAGTTAACTATGGCTACACCTTC.

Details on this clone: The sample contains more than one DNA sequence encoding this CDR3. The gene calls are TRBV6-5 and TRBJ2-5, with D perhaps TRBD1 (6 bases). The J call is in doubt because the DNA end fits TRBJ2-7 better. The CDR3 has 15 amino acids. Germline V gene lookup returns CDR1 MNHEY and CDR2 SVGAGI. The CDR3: CASSYLEGEAYEQYF. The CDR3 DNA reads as TGTGCCAGCAGTTACTTAGAGGGGGAAGCCTACGAGCAGTACTTC.

The CDR3 spells CATAAGLAGGETQYF. As DNA, the CDR3 is TGTGCCACCGCGGCCGGGCTAGCGGGAGGCGAGACCCAGTACTTC. V and J are TRBV15 and TRBJ2-5; TRBD2 matches 11 bases. CDR3 length: 15 amino acids. Germline assignment: CDR1 LNHNV and CDR2 YYDKDF (reference sequence). With 8 bases clipped from V and 5 bases from J, the junction kept 10 bases outside the gene matches.

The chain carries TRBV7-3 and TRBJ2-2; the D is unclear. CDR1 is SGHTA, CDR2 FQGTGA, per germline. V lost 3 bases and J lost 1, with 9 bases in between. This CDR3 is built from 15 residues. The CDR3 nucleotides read TGTGCCAGCAGCTTTGACTTTGGGAACACCGGGGAGCTGTTTTTT. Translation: CASSFDFGNTGELFF.

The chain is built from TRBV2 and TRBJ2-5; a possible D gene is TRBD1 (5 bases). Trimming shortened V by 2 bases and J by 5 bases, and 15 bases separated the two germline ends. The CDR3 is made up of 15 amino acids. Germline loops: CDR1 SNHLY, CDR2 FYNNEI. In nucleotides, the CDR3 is TGTGCCAGCAGTGAAATGAAGGGGAATGGGGAGACCCAGTACTTC. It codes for CASSEMKGNGETQYF.

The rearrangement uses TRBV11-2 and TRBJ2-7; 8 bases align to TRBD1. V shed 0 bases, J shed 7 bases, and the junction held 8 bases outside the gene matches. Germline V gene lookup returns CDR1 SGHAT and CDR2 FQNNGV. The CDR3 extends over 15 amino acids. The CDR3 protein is CASSLDTGTGLEQYF. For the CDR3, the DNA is TGTGCCAGCAGCTTAGATACCGGGACAGGTTTAGAGCAGTACTTC. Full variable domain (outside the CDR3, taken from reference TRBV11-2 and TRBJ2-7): EAGVAQSPRYKIIEKRQSVAFWCNPISGHATLYWYQQILGQGPKLLIQFQNNGVVDDSQLPKDRFSAERLKGVDSTLKIQPAKLEDSAVYLCASSLDTGTGLEQYFGPGTRLTVT.

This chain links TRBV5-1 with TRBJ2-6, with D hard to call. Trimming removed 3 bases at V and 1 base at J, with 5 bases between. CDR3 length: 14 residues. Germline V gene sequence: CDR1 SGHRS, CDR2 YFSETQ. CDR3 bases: TGCGCCAGCAGCTCGACTTCTGGGGCCAACGTCCTGACTTTC. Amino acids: CASSSTSGANVLTF.

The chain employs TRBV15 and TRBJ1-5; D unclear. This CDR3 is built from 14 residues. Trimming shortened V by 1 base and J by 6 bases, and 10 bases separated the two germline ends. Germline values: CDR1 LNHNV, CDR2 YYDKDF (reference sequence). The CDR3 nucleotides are TGTGCCACCAGCAGAGTAGGTGTCAGTCAGCCCCAGCATTTT. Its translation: CATSRVGVSQPQHF.

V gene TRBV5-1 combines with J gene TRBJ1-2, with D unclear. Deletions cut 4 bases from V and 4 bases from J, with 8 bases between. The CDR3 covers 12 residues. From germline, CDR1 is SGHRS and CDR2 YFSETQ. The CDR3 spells CASSKDRYGYTF. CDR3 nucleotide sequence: TGCGCCAGCAGCAAGGACCGCTATGGCTACACCTTC.

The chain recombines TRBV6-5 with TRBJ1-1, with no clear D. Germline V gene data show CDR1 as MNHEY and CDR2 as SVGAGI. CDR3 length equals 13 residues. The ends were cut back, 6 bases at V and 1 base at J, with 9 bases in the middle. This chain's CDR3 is CASRGLPNTEAFF. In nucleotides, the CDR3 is TGTGCCAGCAGGGGTCTCCCGAACACTGAAGCTTTCTTT.

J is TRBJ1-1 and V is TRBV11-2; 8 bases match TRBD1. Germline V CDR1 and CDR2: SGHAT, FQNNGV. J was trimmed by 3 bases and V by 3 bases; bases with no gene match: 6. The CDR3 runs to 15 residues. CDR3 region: CASSFLDRAYTEAFF. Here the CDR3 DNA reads TGTGCCAGCAGCTTCCTGGACAGGGCGTACACTGAAGCTTTCTTT.

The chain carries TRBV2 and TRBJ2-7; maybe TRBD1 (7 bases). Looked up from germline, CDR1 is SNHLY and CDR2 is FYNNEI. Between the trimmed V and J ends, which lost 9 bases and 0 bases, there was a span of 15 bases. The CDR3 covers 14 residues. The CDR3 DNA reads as TGTGCCAGAAGCAGGGGGGATAGCTCCTACGAGCAGTACTTC. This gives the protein CARSRGDSSYEQYF.

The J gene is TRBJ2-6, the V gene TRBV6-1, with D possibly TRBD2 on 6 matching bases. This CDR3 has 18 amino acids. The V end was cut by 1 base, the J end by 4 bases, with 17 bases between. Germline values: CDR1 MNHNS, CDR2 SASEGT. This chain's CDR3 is CASSEDWEDMFGANVLTF. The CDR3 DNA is TGTGCCAGCAGTGAAGACTGGGAGGATATGTTCGGGGCCAACGTCCTGACTTTC.

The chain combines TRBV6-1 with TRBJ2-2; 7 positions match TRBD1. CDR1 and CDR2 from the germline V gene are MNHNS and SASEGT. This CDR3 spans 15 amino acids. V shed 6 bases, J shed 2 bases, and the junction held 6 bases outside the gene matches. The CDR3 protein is CASRPGTANTGELFF. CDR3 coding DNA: TGTGCCAGCAGACCCGGGACAGCTAACACCGGGGAGCTGTTTTTT.

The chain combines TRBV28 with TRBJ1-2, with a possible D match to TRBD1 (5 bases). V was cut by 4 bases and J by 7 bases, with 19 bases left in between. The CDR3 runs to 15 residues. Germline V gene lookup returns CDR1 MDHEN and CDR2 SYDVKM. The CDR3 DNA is TGTGCCAGCAGTTACCCGGCTCAGGGCGAGGCTGGCTACACCTTC. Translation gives CASSYPAQGEAGYTF.

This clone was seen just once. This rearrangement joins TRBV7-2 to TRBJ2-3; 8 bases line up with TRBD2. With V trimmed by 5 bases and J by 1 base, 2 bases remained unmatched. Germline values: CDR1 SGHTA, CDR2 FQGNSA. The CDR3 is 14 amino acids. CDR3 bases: TGTGCCAGCAGCCCGACTAGCGGCACAGATACGCAGTATTTT. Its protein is CASSPTSGTDTQYF.

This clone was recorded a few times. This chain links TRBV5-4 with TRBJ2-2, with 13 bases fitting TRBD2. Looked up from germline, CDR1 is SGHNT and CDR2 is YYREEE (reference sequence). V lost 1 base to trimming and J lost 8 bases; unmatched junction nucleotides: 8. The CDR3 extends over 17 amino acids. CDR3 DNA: TGTGCCAGCAGCTTGAGGGGACTAGCGGGAAAGGAAGGGGAGCTGTTTTTT. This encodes CASSLRGLAGKEGELFF.

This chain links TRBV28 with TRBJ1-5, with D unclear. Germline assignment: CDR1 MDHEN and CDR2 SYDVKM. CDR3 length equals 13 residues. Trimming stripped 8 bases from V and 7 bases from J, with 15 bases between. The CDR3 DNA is TGTGCCAGCCTTGACACTACAAAGCAGCCCCAGCATTTT. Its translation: CASLDTTKQPQHF.

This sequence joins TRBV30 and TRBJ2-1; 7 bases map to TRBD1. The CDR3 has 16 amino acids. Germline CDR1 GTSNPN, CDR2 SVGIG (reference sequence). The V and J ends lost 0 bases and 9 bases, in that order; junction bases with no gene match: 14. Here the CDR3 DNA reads TGTGCCTGGAGTGTACAGAGGACAGGATATTGGGCTGAGCAGTTCTTC. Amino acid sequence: CAWSVQRTGYWAEQFF. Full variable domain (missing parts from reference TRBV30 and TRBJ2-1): SQTIHQWPATLVQPVGSPLSLECTVEGTSNPNLYWYRQAAGRGLQLLFYSVGIGQISSEVPQNLSASRPQDRQFILSSKKLLLSDSGFYLCAWSVQRTGYWAEQFFGPGTRLTVL.

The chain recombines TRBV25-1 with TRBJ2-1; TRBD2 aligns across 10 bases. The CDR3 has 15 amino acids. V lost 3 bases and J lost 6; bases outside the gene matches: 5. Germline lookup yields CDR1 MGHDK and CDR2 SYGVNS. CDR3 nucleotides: TGTGCCAGCAGTGACCTAGCGGGAGTTCTCAATGAGCAGTTCTTC. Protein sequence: CASSDLAGVLNEQFF.

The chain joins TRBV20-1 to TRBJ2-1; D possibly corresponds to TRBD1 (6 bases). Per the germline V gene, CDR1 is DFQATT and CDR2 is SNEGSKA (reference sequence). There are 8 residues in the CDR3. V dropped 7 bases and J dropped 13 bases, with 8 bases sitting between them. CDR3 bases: TGCAGTGTACAGGGACAGTTCTTC. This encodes CSVQGQFF.